The clone carrying this TCR beta chain was recorded at least ten times. The antigen is undetermined. This is likely a read error, given that the CDR3 carries no conserved phenylalanine or tryptophan at its end. Breast cancer patients provided tissue from their axillary draining lymph nodes. This sample is drawn from a study of breast tumors, draining lymph nodes, adjacent tissues. Study observations and caveats: Findings are consistent with lymph node origin and intratumoral expansion of most tumor T cells.

Via MiXCR, TCRdb re-called the multiplex PCR reads, giving one row per CDR3 protein. Found here are tens of thousands of distinct CDR3 sequences, approximately 30% of them singletons; the top ten hold roughly 7.3%. This CDR3 region has 16 residues. The V gene's germline CDR1 is SEHNR and CDR2 FQNEAQ (reference sequence). Trimming stripped 5 bases from V and 7 bases from J, with 23 bases between. The chain couples TRBV7-9 to TRBJ2-5; D not certain. Material for sequencing was axillary lymph node tissue. This TCR was recovered from a female donor with breast cancer. Some clones in this sample may be carry-over from other donors' samples. CDR3 nucleotides: TGTGCCAGCAGCGACGAAGCAGCTCGTGTTGTGATGACCCAGTACTCC. This encodes CASSDEAARVVMTQYS.